The 29 T cell receptor beta chains given below trace back to one sample, sequenced in a study of graft-versus-host responses after intestinal transplantation. Using immunoSEQ multiplex PCR, the repertoire was profiled, and TCRdb retains in-frame clones only, with some absent. The table lists tens of thousands of clones, 90% to 95% of them singletons. These TCRs' antigens remain unknown. Sequencing was performed on unstimulated CD8+ T cells sorted from spleen or lymph node cells, taken before transplant. Receptors originate from a human donor who was the organ donor for an intestinal transplant.

The chain joins TRBV30 to TRBJ1-2; 9 nucleotides match TRBD1. CDR1 GTSNPN and CDR2 SVGIG come from the germline V gene (reference sequence). The CDR3 loop spans 12 amino acids. Losses at the gene ends were 8 bases for V and 7 bases for J; bases not matched to a gene: 8. The CDR3 loop reads CAGDRVLGGYTF. The CDR3 nucleotides read TGTGCCGGGGACAGGGTTCTTGGTGGCTACACCTTC.

The chain combines TRBV30 with TRBJ2-1, with 11 bases identical to TRBD1. The germline gives CDR1 GTSNPN, CDR2 SVGIG (reference sequence). The CDR3 length is 14 residues. The J segment lost 9 bases and the V segment lost 4 bases, leaving 8 bases of the junction unmatched. The DNA for the CDR3 is TGTGCCTGGACATCAGGACAGGGGGCAAGTGAGCAGTTCTTC. Translation gives CAWTSGQGASEQFF.

Comments on this clone: The junction does not match germline at one end; this may be a read error. In DNA form, the CDR3 reads TGTGCCAGCCGTGACCTAGCCACTCAAGAGACCCAGTACTTC. It specifies CASRDLATQETQYF. This rearrangement joins TRBV6-1 to TRBJ2-5, with D possibly TRBD2 on 5 matching bases. Germline CDR1 reads MNHNS; CDR2 reads SASEGT. The CDR3 is made up of 14 amino acids.

J is TRBJ1-5 and V is TRBV19; D gene uncertain. The germline gives CDR1 LNHDA, CDR2 SQIVND (reference sequence). This CDR3 has 16 residues. The V end was cut by 1 base, the J end by 4 bases, with 14 bases between. The CDR3 DNA sequence: TGTGCCAGTAGTATAGCCACGTACCCATCTAATCAGCCCCAGCATTTT. It translates to CASSIATYPSNQPQHF. Full variable domain (rest looked up from reference TRBV19 and TRBJ1-5): DGGITQSPKYLFRKEGQNVTLSCEQNLNHDAMYWYRQDPGQGLRLIYYSQIVNDFQKGDIAEGYSVSREKKESFPLTVTSAQKNPTAFYLCASSIATYPSNQPQHFGDGTRLSIL.

The chain is built from TRBV7-3 and TRBJ2-3; tentative D call: TRBD1 (6 bases). Trimming stripped 5 bases from V and 1 base from J, with 10 bases between. This CDR3 has 14 amino acids. In germline, CDR1 is SGHTA, CDR2 FQGTGA. CDR3 nucleotide sequence: TGTGCCAGCAGCCTGACAGGAGGCACAGATACGCAGTATTTT. It yields the protein CASSLTGGTDTQYF.

The J gene is TRBJ2-5, the V gene TRBV5-6; TRBD2 is a possible D gene (6 bases). Trimming took off 4 bases at V and 6 bases at J, with 13 bases between the two ends. Germline V lookup: CDR1 SGHDT, CDR2 YYEEEE. The CDR3 consists of 13 residues. CDR3 in amino acids: CASSHGTSQTQYF. In nucleotides, the CDR3 is TGTGCCAGCAGCCACGGGACTTCTCAGACCCAGTACTTC.

This chain links TRBV9 with TRBJ2-2, with 9 positions matching TRBD1. Germline loops: CDR1 SGDLS, CDR2 YYNGEE. The junction had 4 bases not matched to a gene; V was cut back by 4 bases and J by 0 bases. CDR3 length: 16 residues. The CDR3 region is CASSPTGGANTGELFF. CDR3 DNA sequence: TGTGCCAGCAGCCCGACAGGGGGTGCGAACACCGGGGAGCTGTTTTTT.

The rearrangement joins TRBV27 to TRBJ2-7; possibly TRBD1 or TRBD2 for D (6 bases each). The germline V and J ends were trimmed by 6 bases and 0 bases, with 18 bases remaining between them. The CDR3 has 16 residues. CDR1 and CDR2 (germline): MNHEY, SMNVEV (reference sequence). CDR3 sequence (DNA): TGTGCCAGCAGGCTATCGGGGGCGTTTAACTCCTACGAGCAGTACTTC. This gives the protein CASRLSGAFNSYEQYF.

The V and J genes are TRBV2 and TRBJ1-6, with TRBD1 matching over 9 bases. V was pared by 5 bases and J by 5 bases, with 1 base of the junction left unmatched. Looked up from germline, CDR1 is SNHLY and CDR2 is FYNNEI. There are 14 residues in the CDR3. Written as DNA, the CDR3 is TGTGCCAGCAGTTGGGACAGGGATAATTCACCCCTCCACTTT. Translation: CASSWDRDNSPLHF.

This rearrangement joins TRBV15 to TRBJ2-1; 12 nucleotides agree with TRBD2. The V gene end was trimmed by 3 bases and the J gene end by 6 bases; junction bases not matched to a gene: 3. CDR3 length: 15 amino acids. CDR1 LNHNV and CDR2 YYDKDF come from the germline V gene (reference sequence). The CDR3 DNA sequence: TGTGCCACCAGCAGGCTAGCGGGGGGGCCCAATGAGCAGTTCTTC. It encodes CATSRLAGGPNEQFF.

This chain joins TRBV29-1 and TRBJ2-7, with D possibly called TRBD1 or TRBD2 (5 bases each). Trimming left V 8 bases short and J 1 base short, with 18 bases between. CDR3 length: 14 residues. Germline V gene lookup returns CDR1 SQVTM and CDR2 ANQGSEA. In nucleotides, the CDR3 is TGCAGCTACACCACCCGGGACGGTTCCTACGAGCAGTACTTC. The encoded protein is CSYTTRDGSYEQYF.

V and J are TRBV27 and TRBJ2-5; 8 bases fit TRBD1. V trimming: 6 bases; J trimming: 4 bases; junction bases outside the gene matches: 4. The CDR3 spans 13 residues. Germline CDR1 and CDR2: MNHEY and SMNVEV (reference sequence). The CDR3 loop is CASSYDRGETQYF. DNA of the CDR3: TGTGCCAGCAGCTACGACAGGGGAGAGACCCAGTACTTC.

V gene TRBV28 combines with J gene TRBJ2-7, with 7 bases identical to TRBD1. Germline-derived CDR1 and CDR2 are MDHEN and SYDVKM. Trimming removed 2 bases from V and 5 bases from J; junction bases left unmatched: 6. CDR3 length: 14 amino acids. The chain's CDR3 is CASSLSPGGNEQYF. The CDR3 nucleotides read TGTGCCAGCAGTTTAAGTCCAGGGGGAAACGAGCAGTACTTC.

This clone was observed once. The rearrangement joins TRBV4-1 to TRBJ2-7; D may correspond to TRBD1 or TRBD2 (5 bases each). Germline V gene lookup returns CDR1 MGHRA and CDR2 YSYEKL. V dropped 4 bases and J dropped 4 bases, with 14 bases sitting between them. CDR3 size: 14 residues. The CDR3 region is CASSPSTRGYEQYF. DNA for the CDR3: TGCGCCAGCAGCCCATCCACGAGGGGATACGAGCAGTACTTC.

The chain joins TRBV30 to TRBJ1-2; maybe TRBD1 (6 bases). The CDR3 runs to 13 residues. From germline, CDR1 is GTSNPN and CDR2 SVGIG (reference sequence). V lost 6 bases, J lost 12 bases, and 23 bases lay in between. CDR3 in amino acids: CACAGTRILLDTF. The CDR3 nucleotides read TGTGCCTGCGCCGGGACACGAATTCTTCTGGACACCTTC. Supplemented by reference TRBV30 and TRBJ1-2, the full variable domain reads SQTIHQWPATLVQPVGSPLSLECTVEGTSNPNLYWYRQAAGRGLQLLFYSVGIGQISSEVPQNLSASRPQDRQFILSSKKLLLSDSGFYLCACAGTRILLDTFGSGTRLTVV.

The chain joins TRBV9 to TRBJ1-4; D is unresolved. CDR3 size: 12 residues. V lost 5 bases and J 7 bases, leaving 9 bases between the germline ends. Germline CDR1 and CDR2: SGDLS and YYNGEE. CDR3 region: CASSSESEKLFF. The CDR3 nucleotides read TGTGCCAGCAGTAGCGAATCTGAAAAACTGTTTTTT.

This clone was found once. The CDR3 region has the DNA TGTGCCAGCAGCCCGATGGGACAGGGAGACCAGCCCCAGCATTTT. Its protein product is CASSPMGQGDQPQHF. This sequence joins TRBV28 and TRBJ1-5, with TRBD1 matching 9 bases. After removal of 6 bases from V and 7 bases from J, the junction contained 10 bases not matched to a gene. The CDR3 sequence is 15 residues long. Germline V gene sequence: CDR1 MDHEN, CDR2 SYDVKM.

The rearrangement links TRBV19 to TRBJ1-4; the D gene is possibly TRBD1 (5 bases). Germline V gene sequence: CDR1 LNHDA, CDR2 SQIVND (reference sequence). V lost 8 bases and J lost 7, with 20 bases in between. The CDR3 is 15 amino acids. In nucleotides, the CDR3 is TGTGCCAGTGGGGACTTATGGGGGATTAGTGAAAAACTGTTTTTT. Translating gives CASGDLWGISEKLFF.

The chain combines TRBV6-5 with TRBJ2-5, with 11 nucleotides matching TRBD2. With 4 bases clipped from V and 1 base from J, the junction kept 2 bases outside the gene matches. This CDR3 has 15 amino acids. CDR1 MNHEY and CDR2 SVGAGI come from the germline V gene. This CDR3 is CASSFTSGGQETQYF. The CDR3 nucleotides are TGTGCCAGCAGTTTTACTAGCGGGGGCCAAGAGACCCAGTACTTC.

In its sample, this clone was seen a few times. The V call is TRBV7-9, the J call TRBJ2-7; perhaps TRBD1 as D (6 bases). V was shortened by 4 bases and J by 0 bases, with 13 bases between the two germline ends. CDR1 SEHNR and CDR2 FQNEAQ come from the germline V gene (reference sequence). CDR3 length: 15 residues. This chain's CDR3 is CASSSRTELSYEQYF. CDR3 nucleotides: TGTGCCAGCAGCTCGAGGACAGAACTCTCCTACGAGCAGTACTTC.

This chain links TRBV27 with TRBJ2-7; 8 positions match TRBD2. Trimming at V came to 6 bases and at J to 2 bases, leaving 9 bases not matched to a gene. The CDR3 has 15 amino acids. CDR1 is MNHEY, CDR2 SMNVEV, per germline (reference sequence). DNA of the CDR3: TGTGCCAGCAGCCTTACTAGCGGATACACCTACGAGCAGTACTTC. Residues: CASSLTSGYTYEQYF.

V gene TRBV19 combines with J gene TRBJ1-5, with 9 bases aligning to TRBD1. This CDR3 has 18 residues. Germline V gives CDR1 LNHDA, CDR2 SQIVND (reference sequence). V dropped 5 bases and J dropped 3; count of bases not matched to a gene: 14. CDR3 region: CASSPVTTGGPFNQPQHF. In DNA, the CDR3 is TGTGCCAGTAGTCCTGTCACTACAGGGGGCCCCTTCAATCAGCCCCAGCATTTT.

The rearrangement joins TRBV18 to TRBJ2-3; maybe TRBD1 (5 bases). The CDR3 has 16 amino acids. The germline gives CDR1 KGHSH, CDR2 LQKENI. Trimming took 5 bases from V and 0 from J, leaving 15 bases between them. In DNA, the CDR3 is TGTGCCAGCTCAACCGAGGACGGACATAGCACAGATACGCAGTATTTT. Its translation is CASSTEDGHSTDTQYF.

This chain uses TRBV6-5 with TRBJ1-2; D remains ambiguous. In germline, CDR1 is MNHEY, CDR2 SVGAGI. V lost 4 bases and J 4 bases, leaving 10 bases between the germline ends. The CDR3 loop spans 13 amino acids. Written as DNA, the CDR3 is TGTGCCAGCAGTTTCAAGGGATCCTATGGCTACACCTTC. Its protein is CASSFKGSYGYTF.

V gene TRBV2 combines with J gene TRBJ1-1; tentative D call: TRBD1 (6 bases). The germline V and J ends were trimmed by 3 bases and 0 bases, with 17 bases remaining between them. The CDR3 covers 17 residues. CDR1 and CDR2 from the germline V gene are SNHLY and FYNNEI. Written as DNA, the CDR3 is TGTGCCAGCAGTGATACGGGGGCTCTCGGAGTGAACACTGAAGCTTTCTTT. Amino acid sequence: CASSDTGALGVNTEAFF.

This chain uses TRBV19 with TRBJ2-3; 12 nucleotides agree with TRBD2. Germline lookup yields CDR1 LNHDA and CDR2 SQIVND (reference sequence). This CDR3 contains 17 residues. V shed 6 bases, J shed 6 bases, and the junction held 13 bases outside the gene matches. The CDR3 protein is CASSRGASGGATDTQYF. The CDR3 DNA reads as TGTGCCAGTAGCAGAGGGGCTAGCGGGGGGGCAACGGATACGCAGTATTTT.

The chain couples TRBV7-9 to TRBJ1-5; D might be TRBD1 (5 bases). Trimming shortened V by 1 base and J by 4 bases, and 11 bases separated the two germline ends. Germline assignment: CDR1 SEHNR and CDR2 FQNEAQ (reference sequence). This CDR3 comprises 15 residues. The CDR3 protein is CASSLDDRLNQPQHF. DNA of the CDR3: TGTGCCAGCAGCTTAGACGACAGACTAAATCAGCCCCAGCATTTT.

This clone was detected only once. The chain recombines TRBV4-1 with TRBJ2-1, with D perhaps given as TRBD1 or TRBD2 (5 bases each). The CDR3 runs 16 residues. The germline gives CDR1 MGHRA, CDR2 YSYEKL. Trimming took 4 bases from V and 6 from J, leaving 19 bases between them. CDR3 coding DNA: TGCGCCAGCAGCCCACGACTCCGGGACCCGCCCAATGAGCAGTTCTTC. It translates to CASSPRLRDPPNEQFF.

This clone was recorded only once. The chain combines TRBV28 with TRBJ2-7; 7 bases match TRBD2. In germline, CDR1 is MDHEN, CDR2 SYDVKM. This CDR3 is 16 amino acids long. Trimming cost V 1 base and J 3 bases; bases outside gene matches: 9. CDR3 sequence (DNA): TGTGCCAGCAGTTTATCGGCAGGCGGGGGATTCTACGAGCAGTACTTC. Protein: CASSLSAGGGFYEQYF.